The 32 T cell receptor beta chains reported below all come from one sample, sequenced in a study of low-dose radiotherapy and immunotherapy resistance in tumors. Time point specified: after trial treatment. The treatment denotes: LDRT plus nivolumab, ipilimumab, low-dose cyclophosphamide and aspirin (RACIN trial). Gene-specific TRAV and TRBV primers were used for first-strand cDNA, covering alpha and beta chains. TCR amplification used roughly 20 PCR cycles, a constant-region primer and a V-primer adapter. TCRdb re-derived calls from the reads in MiXCR, one entry per CDR3 protein. The sample includes roughly 38,000 distinct CDR3 sequences, 20% of them seen just once. The material sequenced was PBMCs, taken after low-dose radiotherapy plus immunotherapy. These receptors came from a female donor with ovarian cancer.

By frequency in the sample, this clonotype is medium-sized. V and J are TRBV9 and TRBJ2-3; 9 positions match TRBD2. J lost 4 bases, V lost 7 bases, and 10 bases had no gene match. Germline values: CDR1 SGDLS, CDR2 YYNGEE. CDR3 size: 15 residues. CDR3 in amino acids: CASGRGGAHADTQYF. The CDR3 DNA is TGTGCCAGCGGCCGCGGGGGGGCCCATGCAGATACGCAGTATTTT.

This clonotype came up many times. V gene TRBV5-5 combines with J gene TRBJ2-1; TRBD2 aligns across 12 bases. Germline V gene lookup returns CDR1 SGHKS and CDR2 YYEKEE (reference sequence). J was trimmed by 8 bases and V by 1 base; bases with no gene match: 16. There are 19 residues in the CDR3. The DNA for the CDR3 is TGTGCCAGCAGCTTGATACCTAATCGGGCTAGCGGGGGGGTCTATGAGCAGTTCTTC. Amino acid sequence: CASSLIPNRASGGVYEQFF.

The rearrangement uses TRBV5-5 and TRBJ2-1, with 14 bases aligning to TRBD2. CDR3 length equals 18 residues. Germline V gene data show CDR1 as SGHKS and CDR2 as YYEKEE (reference sequence). V gave up 4 bases and J gave up 2 bases; unmatched junction bases: 8. The CDR3 loop reads CASSVTGTSGGPYNEQFF. DNA for the CDR3: TGTGCCAGCAGCGTCACCGGGACTAGCGGGGGCCCCTACAATGAGCAGTTCTTC.

This clonotype occurred many times. The rearrangement joins TRBV30 to TRBJ1-3; 9 bases are shared with TRBD1. In germline, CDR1 is GTSNPN, CDR2 SVGIG (reference sequence). The CDR3 contains 13 residues. Unmatched junction bases numbered 2, after V lost 5 bases and J lost 3 bases. CDR3 sequence reads: CAWGTGFGNTIYF. CDR3 bases: TGTGCCTGGGGGACAGGGTTTGGAAACACCATATATTTT.

This clonotype was seen ten or more times. This rearrangement joins TRBV12-3 or TRBV12-4 to TRBJ2-1; D not resolved. V lost 4 bases and J lost 3, with 7 bases in between. The CDR3 contains 13 residues. CDR3 nucleotides: TGTGCCAGCAGTTCCCAGGTCTACAATGAGCAGTTCTTC. Amino acid sequence: CASSSQVYNEQFF.

At least ten counts were recorded for this clonotype. This sequence joins TRBV20-1 and TRBJ1-4; D gene ambiguous. The CDR3 has 13 amino acids. Trimming removed 5 bases from V and 0 bases from J, with 7 bases in between. CDR1 is DFQATT, CDR2 SNEGSKA, per germline (reference sequence). The CDR3 nucleotides are TGCAGTGCTTACGCCCCAACTAATGAAAAACTGTTTTTT. The encoded protein is CSAYAPTNEKLFF.

Ten or more counts support this clonotype. The gene calls are TRBV10-2 and TRBJ1-2, with TRBD1 as a possible D gene (5 bases). Trimming pared 0 bases from V and 4 bases from J, leaving 15 bases between. Germline values: CDR1 WSHSY, CDR2 SAAADI. CDR3 length equals 16 residues. For the CDR3, the DNA is TGCGCCAGCAGTGAGTCCTTGGTCAGGGTCGGCTATGGCTACACCTTC. This codes for CASSESLVRVGYGYTF.

The rearrangement joins TRBV28 to TRBJ2-1; D perhaps matches TRBD2 (7 bases). The germline CDR1 and CDR2 sequences are MDHEN and SYDVKM. V dropped 6 bases and J dropped 0 bases, with 12 bases sitting between them. The CDR3 is 15 residues long. The DNA for the CDR3 is TGTGCCAGCAGGGAGGGGGGGTTCTCCTACAATGAGCAGTTCTTC. It specifies CASREGGFSYNEQFF.

This chain connects TRBV11-1 to TRBJ2-1; D call uncertain. Germline V lookup: CDR1 SGHAT, CDR2 FQDESV (reference sequence). This CDR3 comprises 12 residues. Trimming stripped 5 bases from V and 7 bases from J, with 9 bases between. In DNA form, the CDR3 reads TGTGCCAGCAGCCGGCGCAAGAATGAGCAGTTCTTC. This translates into CASSRRKNEQFF.

The chain joins TRBV7-8 to TRBJ1-1, with unresolved D. V lost 5 bases, J lost 0 bases, and 16 bases lay in between. Per the germline V gene, CDR1 is SGHVS and CDR2 is FQNEAQ. This CDR3 is 16 amino acids long. The CDR3 reads CASSPFAAGMNTEAFF. CDR3 DNA sequence: TGTGCCAGCAGCCCTTTCGCGGCAGGCATGAACACTGAAGCTTTCTTT.

A word on this clonotype: A far larger clone is one nucleotide away, so this likely arose from a read error. V and J are TRBV6-1 and TRBJ2-4; D is perhaps TRBD2 (5 bases). Trimming took 3 bases from V and 4 from J, leaving 7 bases between them. The CDR3 runs to 13 residues. Germline V CDR1 and CDR2: MNHNS, SASEGT. The CDR3 region is CASSDGVKNIQYF. Here the CDR3 DNA reads TGTGCCAGCAGTGACGGGGTAAAAAACATTCAGTACTTC.

This clonotype occurred many times. The V and J genes are TRBV11-2 and TRBJ2-7; the D is unclear. This CDR3 contains 13 residues. The V gene's germline CDR1 is SGHAT and CDR2 FQNNGV. V was shortened by 1 base and J by 4 bases, with 8 bases between the two germline ends. DNA for the CDR3: TGTGCCAGCAGCTTAGGCATCGGGTACGAGCAGTACTTC. Translation gives CASSLGIGYEQYF.

This clonotype occurred once. No DNA is shown, since the ends of the CDR3 on it are uncertain; the CDR3 is the one TCRdb lists. CDR3 region: CASSPAGSNTGELFFF. The chain uses TRBV4-2 and TRBJ2-2; the table gives TRBD2 as D, unverified against the DNA. Germline assignment: CDR1 LGHNA and CDR2 YNFKEQ. With termini counted, the CDR3 has 16 amino acids.

There are a few counts of this clonotype. The chain has TRBV5-1 and TRBJ2-1, with unresolved D. Trimming cost V 4 bases and J 4 bases, with 12 bases left between them. Germline V gene sequence: CDR1 SGHRS, CDR2 YFSETQ. This CDR3 has 14 amino acids. Here the CDR3 reads CASSAWRTYNEQFF. The CDR3 DNA sequence: TGCGCCAGCAGCGCCTGGCGTACATACAATGAGCAGTTCTTC.

The rearrangement uses TRBV29-1 and TRBJ2-1, with D perhaps being TRBD1 or TRBD2 (6 bases each). Between the trimmed V and J ends, which lost 1 base and 11 bases, there was a span of 12 bases. Germline V gives CDR1 SQVTM, CDR2 ANQGSEA. The CDR3 has 12 amino acids. This CDR3 is CSVEVGGPKQFF. CDR3 DNA sequence: TGCAGCGTTGAAGTTGGGGGGCCTAAGCAGTTCTTC.

This clonotype was detected ten times or more. The rearrangement joins TRBV9 to TRBJ1-4, with D possibly TRBD1 on 5 matching bases. This CDR3 region has 18 residues. The germline CDR1 and CDR2 sequences are SGDLS and YYNGEE. V gave up 0 bases and J gave up 0 bases, with 15 bases separating them. CDR3 in DNA: TGTGCCAGCAGCGTAGTGGCTAGCGGGGGGGCAACTAATGAAAAACTGTTTTTT. Encoded protein: CASSVVASGGATNEKLFF. The whole variable domain, filled in from reference TRBV9 and TRBJ1-4, reads DSGVTQTPKHLITATGQRVTLRCSPRSGDLSVYWYQQSLDQGLQFLIQYYNGEERAKGNILERFSAQQFPDLHSELNLSSLELGDSALYFCASSVVASGGATNEKLFFGSGTQLSVL.

This clonotype was observed at least ten times. V and J are TRBV29-1 and TRBJ2-6, with D maybe TRBD1 (6 bases). Trimming removed 7 bases at V and 1 base at J, with 11 bases between. Germline V gene lookup returns CDR1 SQVTM and CDR2 ANQGSEA. The CDR3 has 14 amino acids. The DNA for the CDR3 is TGCAGCGCCATACAGGGATCTGGGGCCAACGTCCTGACTTTC. Translated: CSAIQGSGANVLTF.

This clonotype was counted many times. The rearrangement links TRBV5-5 to TRBJ2-7; 7 nucleotides match TRBD2. This CDR3 has 16 amino acids. Trimming took 4 bases from V and 0 from J; bases not matched to a gene: 10. Looked up from germline, CDR1 is SGHKS and CDR2 is YYEKEE (reference sequence). CDR3 residues: CASSPLIGGSSYEQYF. DNA for the CDR3: TGTGCCAGCAGCCCGCTGATCGGCGGGAGCTCCTACGAGCAGTACTTC.

This chain joins TRBV7-3 and TRBJ1-1; D is unresolved. The CDR3 totals 12 residues. CDR1 and CDR2 from the germline V gene are SGHTA and FQGTGA. The ends were cut back, 3 bases at V and 3 bases at J, with 5 bases in the middle. The DNA of the CDR3 is TGTGCCAGCAGCTTCGGTGACACTGAAGCTTTCTTT. It is translated as CASSFGDTEAFF.

This clonotype was detected many times. This rearrangement joins TRBV20-1 to TRBJ1-2; no clear D. Germline-derived CDR1 and CDR2 are DFQATT and SNEGSKA (reference sequence). The V and J ends lost 0 bases and 3 bases respectively, with 11 bases between them. The CDR3 is made up of 14 amino acids. This CDR3 reads CSARDVGGDYGYTF. The CDR3 DNA reads TGCAGTGCTAGAGATGTTGGTGGGGACTATGGCTACACCTTC.

This clonotype has at least ten counts. J is TRBJ1-1 and V is TRBV29-1; D perhaps matches TRBD1 (5 bases). V was shortened by 4 bases and J by 4 bases, with 7 bases between the two germline ends. The CDR3 is 11 amino acids. The germline V gene encodes CDR1 SQVTM and CDR2 ANQGSEA. In DNA, the CDR3 is TGCAGCGTTGTGAGGGGCACTGAAGCTTTCTTT. Encoded protein: CSVVRGTEAFF.

The chain has TRBV4-3 and TRBJ2-1; a weak D match, TRBD2 (6 bases). CDR3 length equals 15 residues. CDR1 and CDR2 (germline): LGHNA, YSLEER. V lost 1 base and J lost 6, with 13 bases in between. In DNA form, the CDR3 reads TGCGCCAGCAGCCAAGTGCCTCGGACTACCAATGAGCAGTTCTTC. It is translated as CASSQVPRTTNEQFF.

This clonotype was detected many times. The V gene is TRBV2, the J gene TRBJ2-7; D not resolved. Trimming stripped 3 bases from V and 4 bases from J, with 4 bases between. The CDR3 is 11 amino acids. CDR1 and CDR2 (germline): SNHLY, FYNNEI. The CDR3, as DNA: TGTGCCAGCAGTGAGGGGTACGAGCAGTACTTC. Protein product: CASSEGYEQYF. The full variable domain, in which reference TRBV2 and TRBJ2-7 provide the parts outside the CDR3, is EPEVTQTPSHQVTQMGQEVILRCVPISNHLYFYWYRQILGQKVEFLVSFYNNEISEKSEIFDDQFSVERPDGSNFTLKIRSTKLEDSAMYFCASSEGYEQYFGPGTRLTVT.

This clonotype was recorded at least ten times. The chain links TRBV20-1 to TRBJ2-1; the D is unclear. Germline CDR1 DFQATT, CDR2 SNEGSKA (reference sequence). This CDR3 has 13 amino acids. V was cut by 0 bases and J by 4 bases, with 7 bases left in between. This chain's CDR3 is CSARDLRYNEQFF. The CDR3 DNA reads as TGCAGTGCTAGAGATCTCCGATACAATGAGCAGTTCTTC.

This clonotype was found many times. The rearrangement uses TRBV29-1 and TRBJ2-3; 7 nucleotides line up with TRBD2. Germline assignment: CDR1 SQVTM and CDR2 ANQGSEA. J gave up 7 bases and V 6 bases, and 7 bases lay outside the gene matches. CDR3 length: 12 amino acids. CDR3 in DNA: TGCAGCGTGTTGGCGGGGGACTATACGCAGTATTTT. Translation: CSVLAGDYTQYF.

This clonotype was picked up many times. V usage is TRBV6-1 and J usage is TRBJ2-1; the match to TRBD1 covers 9 bases. V dropped 7 bases and J dropped 6; count of bases not matched to a gene: 4. CDR3 size: 13 residues. Germline loops: CDR1 MNHNS, CDR2 SASEGT. The CDR3 here is CASNLQGANEQFF. The DNA for the CDR3 is TGTGCCAGCAACCTACAGGGGGCCAATGAGCAGTTCTTC.

This clonotype was picked up many times. The genes are TRBV18 and TRBJ2-1, with D hard to call. V was trimmed by 8 bases and J by 6 bases, leaving 14 bases between them. Germline CDR1 KGHSH, CDR2 LQKENI. The length of the CDR3 is 13 residues. CDR3 amino acids: CASAGPVGNEQFF. The CDR3 nucleotides are TGTGCCAGCGCCGGCCCAGTTGGCAATGAGCAGTTCTTC. Full variable domain (outside the CDR3, taken from reference TRBV18 and TRBJ2-1): NAGVMQNPRHLVRRRGQEARLRCSPMKGHSHVYWYRQLPEEGLKFMVYLQKENIIDESGMPKERFSAEFPKEGPSILRIQQVVRGDSAAYFCASAGPVGNEQFFGPGTRLTVL.

This clonotype was recorded many times. The J gene is TRBJ2-1, the V gene TRBV7-6; 12 nucleotides line up with TRBD2. The CDR3 has 15 amino acids. CDR1 is SGHVS, CDR2 FNYEAQ, per germline. V lost 5 bases to trimming and J lost 4 bases; unmatched junction nucleotides: 3. The CDR3 sequence: CASSGLAGRYNEQFF. CDR3 coding DNA: TGTGCCAGCAGCGGACTAGCGGGACGGTACAATGAGCAGTTCTTC.

The chain has TRBV13 and TRBJ1-3, with D perhaps TRBD1 (5 bases). Trimming stripped 6 bases from V and 13 bases from J, with 16 bases between. CDR3 size: 12 residues. CDR1 is PRHDT and CDR2 is FYEKMQ in the germline V gene (reference sequence). CDR3 loop: CASRREDSAIYF. The CDR3 DNA is TGTGCCAGCAGAAGGGAAGACAGCGCAATATATTTT.

The table lists this clonotype with a few counts. J is TRBJ1-4 and V is TRBV27; D not certain. Trimming pared 6 bases from V and 2 bases from J, leaving 22 bases between. The V gene's germline CDR1 is MNHEY and CDR2 SMNVEV (reference sequence). The CDR3 runs 18 residues. In DNA form, the CDR3 reads TGTGCCAGCAGCGATAGCTACCATTTTTTGGGGACTAATGAAAAACTGTTTTTT. Amino acids: CASSDSYHFLGTNEKLFF.

This chain connects TRBV6-5 to TRBJ2-7; 13 bases agree with TRBD2. This CDR3 has 14 amino acids. The V segment lost 8 bases and the J segment 3 bases; nucleotides outside the gene matches: 4. Per the germline V gene, CDR1 is MNHEY and CDR2 is SVGAGI. The CDR3 protein is CASGRLAGGYEQYF. The CDR3 nucleotides read TGTGCCAGCGGAAGACTAGCGGGAGGCTACGAGCAGTACTTC.

With respect to this clonotype: The DNA is left out, because the CDR3 cannot be placed on it with certainty; the CDR3 is given as TCRdb lists it. The V gene is TRBV5-1, the J gene TRBJ2-7. Per the germline V gene, CDR1 is SGHRS and CDR2 is YFSETQ. The CDR3 is 18 amino acids long, termini counted. The CDR3: CASSIYLCSVLGNYEQYF.